The 3 T cell receptor beta chains in this list originate from one sample, sequenced in a study of response to subunit inactivated influenza vaccine. TCRdb called the RT-PCR reads again in MiXCR, with one record for every CDR3 protein. The sample contains 500,000 to 600,000 distinct CDR3 sequences, over 10% of which appear only once. This material consisted of PBMCs from blood, taken about 40 days after vaccination. The receptors originated from a man aged 50-60 years who received an inactivated influenza vaccine.

The chain links TRBV3-1 to TRBJ2-1; 9 positions agree with TRBD2. The CDR3 extends over 16 amino acids. V shed 7 bases and J 0 bases; nucleotides not matched to a gene: 7. Germline loops: CDR1 LGHDT, CDR2 YNNKEL (reference sequence). The CDR3 DNA reads as TGTGCCAGCAATAGAGCGGGAGGCCTCTCCTACAATGAGCAGTTCTTC. Protein: CASNRAGGLSYNEQFF.

The genes are TRBV7-2 and TRBJ1-6; D is unclear. The V gene lost 1 base and the J gene lost 5 bases, with 12 bases spanning the gap. The CDR3 is 16 amino acids. CDR1 SGHTA and CDR2 FQGNSA come from the germline V gene. As DNA, the CDR3 is TGTGCCAGCAGCTTAGTCGCCGTGGGCAATAATTCACCCCTCCACTTT. Translated: CASSLVAVGNNSPLHF.

Here the CDR3 reads CASSLRGGQGFHEQFF. The CDR3, as DNA: TGTGCCAGCAGTTTAAGAGGGGGACAGGGGTTCCATGAGCAGTTCTTC. The chain has TRBV12-3 or TRBV12-4 and TRBJ2-1; 10 bases are shared with TRBD1. The V and J ends lost 2 bases and 8 bases, in that order; junction bases with no gene match: 9. The CDR3 sequence is 16 residues long.